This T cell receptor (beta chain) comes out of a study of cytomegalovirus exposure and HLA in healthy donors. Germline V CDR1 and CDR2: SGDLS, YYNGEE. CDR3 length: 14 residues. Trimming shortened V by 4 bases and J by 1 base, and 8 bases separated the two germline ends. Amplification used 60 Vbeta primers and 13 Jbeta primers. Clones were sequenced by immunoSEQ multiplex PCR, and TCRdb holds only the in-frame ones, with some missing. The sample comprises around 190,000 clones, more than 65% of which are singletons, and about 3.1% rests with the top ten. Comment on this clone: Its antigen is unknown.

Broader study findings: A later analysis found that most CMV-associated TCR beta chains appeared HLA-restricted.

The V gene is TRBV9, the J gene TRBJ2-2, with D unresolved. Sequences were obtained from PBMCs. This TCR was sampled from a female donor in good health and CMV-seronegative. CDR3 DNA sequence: TGTGCCAGCAGCCTCCAGATGAACACCGGGGAGCTGTTTTTT. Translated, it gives CASSLQMNTGELFF.